This TCR beta chain was profiled in a study of T cell repertoires in aging, cancer and after chemotherapy. Whole-study context: Donors were grouped into six age bands spanning 30 or younger through 70 or older. Patients with glioblastoma brain tumors were sampled before and after temozolomide-based therapy. Study-level results: Median generation probability rose over the chemotherapy interval in each cancer cohort, suggesting rebound thymic output.

TRB rearrangements spanning V, D and J were amplified using mixed TRB-A/B primers. Each CDR3 protein gets one entry after TCRdb re-called the multiplex PCR reads with MiXCR. The sample holds several hundred distinct CDR3 sequences, about 20% seen once. Comments on this clonotype: Antigen: not known.

The germline V gene encodes CDR1 GTSNPN and CDR2 SVGIG (reference sequence). The CDR3 runs to 12 residues. The V and J ends lost 5 bases and 4 bases, in that order; junction bases with no gene match: 3. TCR beta rearrangements were amplified from peripheral blood genomic DNA. The source is a human donor with a solid tumor. The chain joins TRBV30 to TRBJ2-7; 9 nucleotides align to TRBD1. The sample comprised blood. CDR3 DNA sequence: TGTGCCTGGTCGGACAGGGGATACGAGCAGTACTTC. Encoded protein: CAWSDRGYEQYF.